This TCR beta chain was sequenced in a study of early T cells in non-severe SARS-CoV-2 infection. This clonotype was found a few times. The antigen is unknown. Germline V lookup: CDR1 SGHVS, CDR2 FNYEAQ. V was pared by 1 base and J by 6 bases, with 16 bases between. The CDR3 is 16 amino acids. TCRdb re-derived calls from the 5' RACE reads in MiXCR, one entry per CDR3 protein. This table holds roughly 100,000 distinct CDR3 sequences, about 12% found once. Study-wide results and caveats: VDJdb matching skewed toward anti-spike CD8 responses, missing private and CD4 specificities.

This clonotype was obtained from an adult who was a healthcare worker with PCR-confirmed SARS-CoV-2 infection or an uninfected control (not recorded which). The genes are TRBV7-6 and TRBJ2-1, with TRBD2 as a possible D gene (6 bases). The sample taken for sequencing was whole blood. The CDR3 DNA reads TGTGCCAGCAGCTTAGATTTGGGGGGACTTTCCAATGAGCAGTTCTTC. Amino acid sequence: CASSLDLGGLSNEQFF.